A selection of T cell receptor beta chains follows, all from one sample in a study of T cells in localized non-small cell lung cancer. Repertoires were generated with immunoSEQ multiplex PCR, while TCRdb's copy carries only in-frame clones and drops some. The table has 1,500 to 2,000 clones, 20% to 25% seen once. Material: lung tumor tissue, obtained before any cancer treatment. The receptor set was obtained from a man between 40 and 70 years old with stage III lung adenocarcinoma. Each CDR3 is given with its conserved first and last residue. Each record gives: J gene, V gene, D gene, clone size, CDR3 DNA, CDR3 protein. A D gene is named only where the DNA matches it firmly. Where a row states a size, it is once, few, many or the class of an expanded clone; other rows omit it.

j_call: TRBJ2-6; v_call: TRBV11-3; d_call: -; clone_size: -; cdr3_nt: TGTGCCAGCAGCCAAGCGTGGACCTCATCTGGGGCCAACGTCCTGACTTTC; cdr3_aa: CASSQAWTSSGANVLTF
j_call: TRBJ2-1; v_call: TRBV19; d_call: TRBD2; clone_size: -; cdr3_nt: TGTGCCAGTAGTATCCTAGCGGGAGCTCGGCCCCCGCAGTTCTTC; cdr3_aa: CASSILAGARPPQFF
j_call: TRBJ2-7; v_call: TRBV11-3; d_call: TRBD1; clone_size: few; cdr3_nt: TGTGCCAGCAGCTTTCTCTTAGGACAGGGGGACTACGAGCAGTACTTC; cdr3_aa: CASSFLLGQGDYEQYF
j_call: TRBJ1-1; v_call: TRBV11-3; d_call: -; clone_size: medium-sized; cdr3_nt: TGTGCCAGCAGCTTAGAAGGACGGGCGAGAGCTGAAGCTTTCTTT; cdr3_aa: CASSLEGRARAEAFF
j_call: TRBJ1-2; v_call: TRBV7-7; d_call: -; clone_size: few; cdr3_nt: TGTGCCAGCAGCTTGTGGCCACCTAATAACTATGGCTACACCTTC; cdr3_aa: CASSLWPPNNYGYTF
j_call: TRBJ1-4; v_call: TRBV30; d_call: -; clone_size: -; cdr3_nt: TGTGCCTGGAACCGGGTCCTTAATGAAAAACTGTTTTTT; cdr3_aa: CAWNRVLNEKLFF
j_call: TRBJ2-1; v_call: TRBV19; d_call: -; clone_size: large; cdr3_nt: TGTGCCAGTAGCATGACAGCAAGCTCCTACAATGAGCAGTTCTTC; cdr3_aa: CASSMTASSYNEQFF
j_call: TRBJ2-7; v_call: TRBV29-1; d_call: TRBD1; clone_size: -; cdr3_nt: TGCAGCGGGGGGACAGGGGGCTACGAGCAGTACTTC; cdr3_aa: CSGGTGGYEQYF
j_call: TRBJ1-1; v_call: TRBV9; d_call: TRBD1; clone_size: medium-sized; cdr3_nt: TGTGCCAGCAGCGCTGGACAGGAAAGATCTGAAGCTTTCTTT; cdr3_aa: CASSAGQERSEAFF
j_call: TRBJ1-2; v_call: TRBV2; d_call: TRBD1; clone_size: -; cdr3_nt: TGTGCCAGCAGTGAAGGACAGGGCTATGGCTACACCTTC; cdr3_aa: CASSEGQGYGYTF
j_call: TRBJ2-7; v_call: TRBV19; d_call: TRBD2; clone_size: -; cdr3_nt: TGTGCCAGTAGTACCGGACTAGCTGATGGGCTCTACGAGCAGTACTTC; cdr3_aa: CASSTGLADGLYEQYF
j_call: TRBJ2-1; v_call: TRBV28; d_call: TRBD2; clone_size: -; cdr3_nt: TGTGCCAGCAGTTTATACGCTAGCGGGAGGTTGGACAATGAGCAGTTCTTC; cdr3_aa: CASSLYASGRLDNEQFF
j_call: TRBJ2-7; v_call: TRBV15; d_call: -; clone_size: -; cdr3_nt: TGTGCCACCAAGGGCAAGTATAATTCCTACGAGCAGTACTTC; cdr3_aa: CATKGKYNSYEQYF
j_call: TRBJ1-6; v_call: TRBV6-8; d_call: -; clone_size: few; cdr3_nt: TGTGCCAGCAGCCCCAAGAGCCAGGGTTTTCATTCACCCCTCCACTTT; cdr3_aa: CASSPKSQGFHSPLHF
j_call: TRBJ2-3; v_call: TRBV19; d_call: -; clone_size: -; cdr3_nt: TGTGCCAGTAAAGATGGGCGGACTAGCACAGATACGCAGTATTTT; cdr3_aa: CASKDGRTSTDTQYF
j_call: TRBJ1-5; v_call: TRBV19; d_call: -; clone_size: -; cdr3_nt: TGTGCCAGTAGTGGTGCCAATCAGCCCCAGCATTTT; cdr3_aa: CASSGANQPQHF
j_call: TRBJ2-2; v_call: TRBV14; d_call: TRBD1; clone_size: few; cdr3_nt: TGTGCCAGCAGCCAGCCCGGGACAGGGTATCGCGGGGAGCTGTTTTTT; cdr3_aa: CASSQPGTGYRGELFF
j_call: TRBJ1-5; v_call: TRBV30; d_call: -; clone_size: few; cdr3_nt: TGTGCCTGGAGTAGTGAGGGTACGAATACCCAGCATTTT; cdr3_aa: CAWSSEGTNTQHF
j_call: TRBJ2-7; v_call: TRBV11-1; d_call: -; clone_size: -; cdr3_nt: TGTGCCAGCAGCCAAGATCGTGGCAGGAACGAGCAGTACTTC; cdr3_aa: CASSQDRGRNEQYF
j_call: TRBJ2-5; v_call: TRBV11-3; d_call: TRBD2; clone_size: medium-sized; cdr3_nt: TGTGCCAGCAGCTCCAGACTAGCGGGGGTTGTGGAGACCCAGTACTTC; cdr3_aa: CASSSRLAGVVETQYF
j_call: TRBJ1-2; v_call: TRBV11-3; d_call: TRBD1; clone_size: -; cdr3_nt: TGTGCCAGCAGCCGGGACAGGGGCGGAAACTATGGCTACACCTTC; cdr3_aa: CASSRDRGGNYGYTF
j_call: TRBJ2-1; v_call: TRBV11-3; d_call: TRBD1; clone_size: -; cdr3_nt: TGTGCCAGCAGCTTGATGATCCAGGGGGCTGGAAATGAGCAGTTCTTC; cdr3_aa: CASSLMIQGAGNEQFF
j_call: TRBJ1-1; v_call: TRBV30; d_call: -; clone_size: -; cdr3_nt: TGTGCCTGGCTCGCCGGGCCCCAAGAACCAAACACTGAAGCTTTCTTT; cdr3_aa: CAWLAGPQEPNTEAFF
j_call: TRBJ1-2; v_call: TRBV18; d_call: -; clone_size: -; cdr3_nt: TGTGCCAGCTCACCACCCATTAACTATGGCTACACCTTC; cdr3_aa: CASSPPINYGYTF
j_call: TRBJ1-5; v_call: TRBV2; d_call: -; clone_size: -; cdr3_nt: TGTGCCAGCAAGGGACCCCCTAGCAATCAGCCCCAGCATTTT; cdr3_aa: CASKGPPSNQPQHF
j_call: TRBJ2-5; v_call: TRBV5-1; d_call: -; clone_size: few; cdr3_nt: TGCGCCAGCAGCCCGAGCCGGAGTCCAGAAAAGACCCAGTACTTC; cdr3_aa: CASSPSRSPEKTQYF
j_call: TRBJ1-3; v_call: TRBV28; d_call: -; clone_size: -; cdr3_nt: TGTGCCAGCAGTTCAATACAGCACACCTCTGGAAACACCATATATTTT; cdr3_aa: CASSSIQHTSGNTIYF
j_call: TRBJ2-1; v_call: TRBV14; d_call: -; clone_size: few; cdr3_nt: TGTGCCAGCAGCCAAGATACCTGGTACAATGAGCAGTTCTTC; cdr3_aa: CASSQDTWYNEQFF
j_call: TRBJ2-1; v_call: TRBV6-8; d_call: -; clone_size: -; cdr3_nt: TGTGCCAGCAGTTACAGTGAATACAATGAGCAGTTCTTC; cdr3_aa: CASSYSEYNEQFF
j_call: TRBJ1-2; v_call: TRBV19; d_call: -; clone_size: few; cdr3_nt: TGTGCCAGTAGCCTCTCTTATATCGTTATCTTC; cdr3_aa: CASSLSYIVIF
j_call: TRBJ1-2; v_call: TRBV30; d_call: -; clone_size: -; cdr3_nt: TGTGCCTGGAACACAGGGTCTGGCTACACCTTC; cdr3_aa: CAWNTGSGYTF
j_call: TRBJ1-4; v_call: TRBV30; d_call: -; clone_size: -; cdr3_nt: TGTGCCGTCAGCGGATCAACTAATGAAAAACTGTTTTTT; cdr3_aa: CAVSGSTNEKLFF
j_call: TRBJ1-3; v_call: TRBV12-5; d_call: -; clone_size: few; cdr3_nt: TGTGCTAGTGGTTTGGAATCAGGGGCTGGAAACACCATATATTTT; cdr3_aa: CASGLESGAGNTIYF
j_call: TRBJ2-5; v_call: TRBV11-3; d_call: -; clone_size: medium-sized; cdr3_nt: TGTGCCAGCAGCTCGCAGGGGGGGAGGGAGGCCCAGTACTTC; cdr3_aa: CASSSQGGREAQYF
j_call: TRBJ2-5; v_call: TRBV9; d_call: -; clone_size: -; cdr3_nt: TGTGCCAGCAGGAGGGGGGTCCAAGAGACCCAGTACTTC; cdr3_aa: CASRRGVQETQYF
j_call: TRBJ2-3; v_call: TRBV30; d_call: TRBD2; clone_size: -; cdr3_nt: TGTGCCTGGGGACTAGCGGGGGGGCCAAATACGCAGTATTTT; cdr3_aa: CAWGLAGGPNTQYF
j_call: TRBJ1-2; v_call: TRBV18; d_call: TRBD1; clone_size: -; cdr3_nt: TGTGCCAGCTCACGGGACAGTGATGGCTACACCTTC; cdr3_aa: CASSRDSDGYTF
j_call: TRBJ2-1; v_call: TRBV15; d_call: TRBD2; clone_size: -; cdr3_nt: TGTGCCACCAGCCATTTGCTAGCGGGAGCCTACAATGAGCAGTTCTTC; cdr3_aa: CATSHLLAGAYNEQFF
j_call: TRBJ2-1; v_call: TRBV11-1; d_call: -; clone_size: few; cdr3_nt: TGTGCCAGCAGCTCGGCCCCGAGCTCCTACAATGAGCAGTTCTTC; cdr3_aa: CASSSAPSSYNEQFF
j_call: TRBJ2-1; v_call: TRBV9; d_call: -; clone_size: -; cdr3_nt: TGTGCCAGCAGTGGAGCTAGGATGAATGAGCAGTTCTTC; cdr3_aa: CASSGARMNEQFF
j_call: TRBJ1-1; v_call: TRBV12-5; d_call: -; clone_size: -; cdr3_nt: TGTGCCAGCAACGAGGGAGACACTGAAGCTTTCTTT; cdr3_aa: CASNEGDTEAFF
j_call: TRBJ1-1; v_call: TRBV5-1; d_call: TRBD1; clone_size: medium-sized; cdr3_nt: TGCGCCAGCAGCTTGCGACAGGGAGGAAGGAACACTGAAGCTTTCTTT; cdr3_aa: CASSLRQGGRNTEAFF
j_call: TRBJ1-5; v_call: TRBV11-3; d_call: -; clone_size: medium-sized; cdr3_nt: TGTGCCAGCAGCTTAGGGCGCGGGGACCAGCCCCAGCATTTT; cdr3_aa: CASSLGRGDQPQHF
j_call: TRBJ1-1; v_call: TRBV6-8; d_call: -; clone_size: few; cdr3_nt: TGTGCCAGCAGGGGGGAGAGGAACACTGAAGCTTTCTTT; cdr3_aa: CASRGERNTEAFF
j_call: TRBJ1-2; v_call: TRBV6-8; d_call: -; clone_size: few; cdr3_nt: TGTGCCAGCAGCGTAGATAACTATGGCTACACCTTC; cdr3_aa: CASSVDNYGYTF